These 19 T cell receptor beta chains share one sample of origin, sequenced in a study of CD8+ T cells in alopecia areata (dated by TCRdb to the late 2010s). The library was made by the immunoSEQ multiplex PCR assay. For TCR sequencing, RNA was extracted from every sample and reverse transcribed into cDNA to serve as template. Imported from immuneACCESS, the table was reduced by TCRdb to in-frame sequences with V and J called. These copies leave out some clones; in studies compared against another copy, an unresolved V gene accounts for under half, and the cause of the remainder is not known. The sample table records around 98,000 clones; 35% to 45% of these occur just once. Roughly 0.79% of the sample goes to the ten largest clones. The sample comprised CD4+ T cells sorted from blood. The receptors were gathered from a human donor with alopecia areata.

This chain uses TRBV4-1 with TRBJ1-2; no definite D call. Germline V gene data show CDR1 as MGHRA and CDR2 as YSYEKL. This CDR3 region has 15 residues. V lost 0 bases and J 7 bases, leaving 15 bases between the germline ends. The chain's CDR3 is CASSQDALRPSGYTF. CDR3 in DNA: TGCGCCAGCAGCCAAGACGCTTTGAGGCCCAGTGGCTACACCTTC.

The V gene is TRBV7-2, the J gene TRBJ2-3; TRBD2 aligns across 9 bases. CDR1 and CDR2 from the germline V gene are SGHTA and FQGNSA. V trimming: 0 bases; J trimming: 3 bases; junction bases outside the gene matches: 7. The length of the CDR3 is 17 residues. This CDR3 is CASSLALLRGGTDTQYF. The CDR3, as DNA: TGTGCCAGCAGCTTAGCGCTCTTGCGGGGGGGAACAGATACGCAGTATTTT.

The chain employs TRBV5-4 and TRBJ2-5; 7 bases fit TRBD2. Germline values: CDR1 SGHNT, CDR2 YYREEE (reference sequence). This CDR3 is 16 amino acids long. V dropped 1 base and J dropped 2; count of bases not matched to a gene: 8. The CDR3 DNA reads as TGTGCCAGCAGCTTGAAGAGACTAGCCCCTCAAGAGACCCAGTACTTC. It translates to CASSLKRLAPQETQYF.

This clone was counted a single time. The chain has TRBV28 and TRBJ2-2; possible D gene TRBD1, 5 bases. The CDR3 is 14 amino acids. V was clipped by 6 bases and J by 1 base, with 9 bases between them. The germline CDR1 and CDR2 sequences are MDHEN and SYDVKM. As DNA, the CDR3 is TGTGCCAGCAGGCAGGGTAGGAACACCGGGGAGCTGTTTTTT. This gives the protein CASRQGRNTGELFF.

The genes are TRBV29-1 and TRBJ1-4; D is unresolved. V lost 7 bases to trimming and J lost 10 bases, with 22 bases between them. CDR1 SQVTM and CDR2 ANQGSEA come from the germline V gene. This CDR3 has 14 amino acids. CDR3 in amino acids: CSASFGQAKGKLFF. CDR3 bases: TGCAGCGCCTCGTTTGGGCAGGCAAAGGGAAAACTGTTTTTT.

This clone was picked up a small number of times. The chain joins TRBV29-1 to TRBJ2-7; weak D call: TRBD1 (6 bases). This CDR3 spans 12 amino acids. Germline CDR1 and CDR2: SQVTM and ANQGSEA. Trimming pared 1 base from V and 4 bases from J, leaving 8 bases between. CDR3 DNA: TGCAGCGTTGAAGGGACAGCATACGAGCAGTACTTC. Encoded protein: CSVEGTAYEQYF.

This chain uses TRBV4-1 with TRBJ2-1, with a weak D call TRBD2 (5 bases). Deletions cut 2 bases from V and 0 bases from J, with 11 bases between. The CDR3 loop spans 16 amino acids. CDR1 and CDR2 (germline): MGHRA, YSYEKL. As DNA, the CDR3 is TGCGCCAGCAGCCAACTGGACTTACTCTCCTACAATGAGCAGTTCTTC. Translation: CASSQLDLLSYNEQFF.

This clone occurred a few times. The chain employs TRBV29-1 and TRBJ2-7; no definite D call. Per the germline V gene, CDR1 is SQVTM and CDR2 is ANQGSEA. This CDR3 has 14 amino acids. Trimming shortened V by 0 bases and J by 3 bases, and 12 bases separated the two germline ends. The CDR3 loop is CSVEDDQKSYEQYF. The CDR3 nucleotides are TGCAGCGTTGAAGATGACCAGAAGAGCTACGAGCAGTACTTC.

Turning to this clone: A read error may account for a junction end that differs from germline. The V gene is TRBV30, the J gene TRBJ2-7; 7 positions match TRBD1. CDR3 length: 13 residues. Per germline, CDR1 GTSNPN and CDR2 SVGIG (reference sequence). The CDR3 region is CAWSPRGQEASNF. DNA of the CDR3: TGTGCCTGGAGCCCACGAGGACAGGAGGCATCGAACTTC.

Regarding this clone: At one of its ends the junction is not consistent with the germline gene, which may arise from a read error. The chain links TRBV7-2 to TRBJ1-5; D possibly corresponds to TRBD1 (5 bases). Per the germline V gene, CDR1 is SGHTA and CDR2 is FQGNSA. The CDR3 is made up of 13 amino acids. CDR3 region: CAGSLQADQPQHF. In DNA, the CDR3 is TGTGCCGGCAGCTTACAGGCAGATCAGCCCCAGCATTTT.

This clone is classed as medium-sized. This chain joins TRBV28 and TRBJ2-3, with D tentatively TRBD1 or TRBD2 (5 bases each). V lost 6 bases to trimming and J lost 8 bases, with 12 bases between them. The CDR3 runs 12 residues. In germline, CDR1 is MDHEN, CDR2 SYDVKM. The CDR3 coding sequence is TGTGCCAGCAGAGCTAGCCAGGGTACGCAGTATTTT. Its translation: CASRASQGTQYF. Full variable domain (remainder filled in from reference TRBV28 and TRBJ2-3): DVKVTQSSRYLVKRTGEKVFLECVQDMDHENMFWYRQDPGLGLRLIYFSYDVKMKEKGDIPEGYSVSREKKERFSLILESASTNQTSMYLCASRASQGTQYFGPGTRLTVL.

This clone was detected a few times. The chain combines TRBV7-2 with TRBJ2-1, with a tentative D call TRBD2 (5 bases). This CDR3 is 15 amino acids long. Trimming took off 1 base at V and 9 bases at J, with 16 bases between the two ends. Germline CDR1 and CDR2: SGHTA and FQGNSA. DNA of the CDR3: TGTGCCAGCAGCTTAGAGGCTAGCAGCTTAGGTGAGCAGTTCTTC. Its protein product is CASSLEASSLGEQFF.

The chain has TRBV7-2 and TRBJ2-3, with TRBD2 matching over 11 bases. CDR1 is SGHTA and CDR2 is FQGNSA in the germline V gene. V shed 8 bases, J shed 4 bases, and the junction held 5 bases outside the gene matches. The length of the CDR3 is 14 residues. CDR3 in amino acids: CASLLAGGADTQYF. CDR3 DNA: TGTGCCAGCCTCCTAGCGGGAGGAGCAGATACGCAGTATTTT.

The rearrangement uses TRBV29-1 and TRBJ2-1; tentative D call: TRBD2 (6 bases). The CDR3 has 10 residues. In germline, CDR1 is SQVTM, CDR2 ANQGSEA. The V end was cut by 7 bases, the J end by 6 bases, with 7 bases between. The CDR3, as DNA: TGCAGCGGGGGGGTCAATGAGCAGTTCTTC. This translates into CSGGVNEQFF.

This sequence joins TRBV5-1 and TRBJ2-2, with D unclear. Germline V gives CDR1 SGHRS, CDR2 YFSETQ. The V gene lost 1 base and the J gene lost 2 bases, with 9 bases spanning the gap. The CDR3 is 15 residues long. Here the CDR3 DNA reads TGCGCCAGCAGCTTGAGGACGGAAAACACCGGGGAGCTGTTTTTT. Its translation: CASSLRTENTGELFF.

This clone appeared many times. V and J are TRBV6-1 and TRBJ2-1, with 10 nucleotides matching TRBD1. V lost 2 bases to trimming and J lost 5 bases; unmatched junction nucleotides: 3. The V gene's germline CDR1 is MNHNS and CDR2 SASEGT. The length of the CDR3 is 15 residues. The CDR3 sequence: CASSETGTGDNEQFF. DNA for the CDR3: TGTGCCAGCAGTGAAACCGGGACAGGGGACAATGAGCAGTTCTTC.

CDR3 region: CASSLGPIYYGYTF. CDR3 DNA sequence: TGTGCCAGCAGCTTGGGACCGATATACTATGGCTACACCTTC. The chain couples TRBV7-2 to TRBJ1-2; D might be TRBD1 (5 bases). Trimming shortened V by 3 bases and J by 3 bases, and 11 bases separated the two germline ends. This CDR3 comprises 14 residues. Germline CDR1 is SGHTA and CDR2 is FQGNSA. Based on the CDR3 plus reference TRBV7-2 and TRBJ1-2, the full variable domain is GAGVSQSPSNKVTEKGKDVELRCDPISGHTALYWYRQSLGQGLEFLIYFQGNSAPDKSGLPSDRFSAERTGGSVSTLTIQRTQQEDSAVYLCASSLGPIYYGYTFGSGTRLTVV.

The chain links TRBV29-1 to TRBJ1-2; tentative D call: TRBD1 (5 bases). This CDR3 contains 13 residues. CDR1 SQVTM and CDR2 ANQGSEA come from the germline V gene. V shed 6 bases and J shed 1 base, with 12 bases lying between them. The CDR3 DNA sequence: TGCAGCGTGACATATGACAGTAACTATGGCTACACCTTC. Protein product: CSVTYDSNYGYTF.

This clone was observed at least ten times. The chain employs TRBV28 and TRBJ1-1; unclear D gene. The V end lost 7 bases, the J end lost 1 base, and 10 bases lay between the germline ends. In germline, CDR1 is MDHEN, CDR2 SYDVKM. This CDR3 has 13 amino acids. The CDR3 reads CASILLGNTEAFF. CDR3 bases: TGTGCCAGCATCCTCTTGGGGAACACTGAAGCTTTCTTT.